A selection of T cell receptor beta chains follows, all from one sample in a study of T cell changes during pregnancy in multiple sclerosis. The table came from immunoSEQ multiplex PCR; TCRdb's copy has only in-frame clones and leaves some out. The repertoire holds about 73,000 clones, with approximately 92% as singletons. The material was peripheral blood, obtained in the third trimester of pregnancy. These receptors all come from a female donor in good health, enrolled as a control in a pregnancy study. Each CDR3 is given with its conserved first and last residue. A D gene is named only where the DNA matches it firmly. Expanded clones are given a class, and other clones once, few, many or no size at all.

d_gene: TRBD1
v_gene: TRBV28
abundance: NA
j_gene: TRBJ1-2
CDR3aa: CASAQGGNSYGYTF
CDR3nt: TGTGCCAGCGCCCAGGGGGGAAACAGCTATGGCTACACCTTC

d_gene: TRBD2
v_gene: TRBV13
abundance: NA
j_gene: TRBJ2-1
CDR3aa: CASSSEREGYNEQFF
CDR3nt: TGTGCCAGCAGCTCTGAGCGGGAGGGCTACAATGAGCAGTTCTTC

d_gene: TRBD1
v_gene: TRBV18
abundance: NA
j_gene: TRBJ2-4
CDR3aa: CASSPPSGRGFQYF
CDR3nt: TGTGCCAGCTCACCTCCTAGTGGCAGGGGGTTTCAGTACTTC

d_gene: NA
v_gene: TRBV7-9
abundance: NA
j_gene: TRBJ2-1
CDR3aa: CASSPPSSYNEQFF
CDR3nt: TGTGCCAGCAGCCCGCCGAGCTCCTACAATGAGCAGTTCTTC

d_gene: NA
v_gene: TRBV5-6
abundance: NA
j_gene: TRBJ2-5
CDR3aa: CASSPGEETQYF
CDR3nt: TGTGCCAGCAGCCCCGGTGAAGAGACCCAGTACTTC

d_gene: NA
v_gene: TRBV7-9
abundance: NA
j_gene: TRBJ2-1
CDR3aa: CASSHSTHEQFF
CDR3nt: TGTGCCAGCAGCCATAGCACCCATGAGCAGTTCTTC

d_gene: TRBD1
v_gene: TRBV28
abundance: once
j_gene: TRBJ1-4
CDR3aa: CASSLQRGRIGEKLFF
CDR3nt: TGTGCCAGCAGTTTACAAAGGGGGCGGATTGGTGAAAAACTGTTTTTT

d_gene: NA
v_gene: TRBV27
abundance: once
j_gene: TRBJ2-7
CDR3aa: CASSSYTREQYF
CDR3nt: TGTGCCAGCAGTTCCTATACGAGGGAGCAGTACTTC

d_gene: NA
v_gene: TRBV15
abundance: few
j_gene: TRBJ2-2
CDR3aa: CATSSQADTGELFF
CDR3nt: TGTGCCACCAGCAGTCAGGCAGACACCGGGGAGCTGTTTTTT

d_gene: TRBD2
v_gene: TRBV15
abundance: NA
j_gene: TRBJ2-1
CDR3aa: CATSRVFLAGGIYNEQFF
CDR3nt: TGTGCCACCAGCAGAGTCTTTTTAGCGGGGGGGATATACAATGAGCAGTTCTTC

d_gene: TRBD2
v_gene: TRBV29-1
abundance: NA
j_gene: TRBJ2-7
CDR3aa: CSVVGEGPYEQYF
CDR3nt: TGCAGCGTTGTTGGGGAGGGGCCTTACGAGCAGTACTTC

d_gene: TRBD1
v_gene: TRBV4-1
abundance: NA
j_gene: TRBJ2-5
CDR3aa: CASSRGQGQETQYF
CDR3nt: TGCGCCAGCAGCCGAGGACAGGGGCAAGAGACCCAGTACTTC

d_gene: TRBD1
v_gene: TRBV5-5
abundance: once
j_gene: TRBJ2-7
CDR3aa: CASSHPGQGSEQYF
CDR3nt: TGTGCCAGCAGCCACCCGGGACAGGGGAGCGAGCAGTACTTC

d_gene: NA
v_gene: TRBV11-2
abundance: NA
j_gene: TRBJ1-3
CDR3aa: CASSFISNTIYF
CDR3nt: TGTGCCAGCAGCTTTATCTCTAACACCATATATTTT

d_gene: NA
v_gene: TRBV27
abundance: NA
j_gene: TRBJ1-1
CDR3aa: CASSLSANTEAFF
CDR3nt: TGTGCCAGCAGTTTATCGGCCAACACTGAAGCTTTCTTT

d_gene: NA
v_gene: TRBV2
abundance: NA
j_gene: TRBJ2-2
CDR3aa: CASTSRTTNTGELFF
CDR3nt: TGTGCCAGTACCTCCAGGACAACGAACACCGGGGAGCTGTTTTTT

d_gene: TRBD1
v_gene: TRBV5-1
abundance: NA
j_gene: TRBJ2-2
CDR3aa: CASSVQGAGTGELFF
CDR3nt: TGCGCCAGCAGCGTACAGGGGGCGGGCACCGGGGAGCTGTTTTTT

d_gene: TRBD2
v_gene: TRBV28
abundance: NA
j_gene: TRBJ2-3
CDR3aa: CASSFSGGARDTQYF
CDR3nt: TGTGCCAGCTCCTTTAGCGGGGGGGCCAGGGATACGCAGTATTTT

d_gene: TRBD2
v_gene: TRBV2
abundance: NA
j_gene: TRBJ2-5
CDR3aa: CASAAGETQYF
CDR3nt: TGTGCCAGTGCAGCGGGGGAGACCCAGTACTTC

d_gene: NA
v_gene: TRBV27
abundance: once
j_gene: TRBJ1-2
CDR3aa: CASSLSGETTNYGYTF
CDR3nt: TGTGCCAGCAGTTTATCAGGAGAGACTACTAACTATGGCTACACCTTC

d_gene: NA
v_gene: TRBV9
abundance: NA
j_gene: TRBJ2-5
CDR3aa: CASSGGLDAETQYF
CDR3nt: TGTGCCAGCAGCGGCGGACTCGATGCAGAGACCCAGTACTTC

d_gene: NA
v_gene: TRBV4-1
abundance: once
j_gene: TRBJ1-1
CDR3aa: CASSHTSVLETEAFF
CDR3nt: TGCGCCAGCAGCCACACCTCGGTTCTTGAGACTGAAGCTTTCTTT